This is a list of T cell receptor beta chains from one sample in a study of regulatory T cells. The assay was immunoSEQ multiplex PCR, and TCRdb's table has in-frame clones only and misses some. The profile shows 30,000 to 40,000 clones, 85% to 95% of them singletons. Sample: conventional CD4+ T cells sorted from blood. The receptors shown here come from a child aged 2-15 years with CD3G deficiency. The CDR3 runs from the conserved cysteine through the conserved F or W. Each record gives: D gene, J gene, V gene, clone size, CDR3 protein, CDR3 DNA. The D gene is left open where the match is weak. Not every row has a clone size; where given, it reads once, few, many or a size class.

NA TRBJ2-7 TRBV5-1 NA CASSLGPQGEQYF TGCGCCAGCAGCCTAGGGCCCCAGGGAGAGCAGTACTTC
TRBD1 TRBJ2-7 TRBV7-8 NA CASSSTTPGQGGVREQYF TGTGCCAGCAGCTCTACCACACCGGGACAGGGAGGGGTGCGCGAGCAGTACTTC
NA TRBJ2-1 TRBV6-5 once CASSAPQPHEQFF TGTGCCAGCAGTGCGCCCCAGCCCCATGAGCAGTTCTTC
TRBD1 TRBJ1-4 TRBV6-1 NA CASSESTGGTNEKLFF TGTGCCAGCAGTGAATCAACAGGGGGGACTAATGAAAAACTGTTTTTT
NA TRBJ2-2 TRBV5-1 few CASRPGLSNTGELFF TGCGCCAGCAGGCCGGGACTTTCAAACACCGGGGAGCTGTTTTTT
TRBD2 TRBJ2-1 TRBV5-1 NA CASSLGLAVYNEQFF TGCGCCAGCAGCCTGGGACTAGCGGTCTACAATGAGCAGTTCTTC
NA TRBJ2-7 TRBV6-1 NA CASRNPSSYEQYF TGTGCCAGCAGGAACCCTAGCTCCTACGAGCAGTACTTC
NA TRBJ2-7 TRBV6-1 NA CASSETGSYEQYF TGTGCCAGCAGTGAAACGGGATCCTACGAGCAGTACTTC
NA TRBJ1-1 TRBV28 NA CASRSALPPTFF TGTGCCAGCAGGTCGGCTCTCCCGCCCACCTTCTTT
TRBD1 TRBJ2-3 TRBV11-3 NA CASSGQGARGDTQYF TGTGCCAGCAGTGGACAGGGGGCGCGGGGAGATACGCAGTATTTT
NA TRBJ2-2 TRBV19 NA CASSPLVAGELFF TGTGCCAGTAGCCCTCTCGTGGCCGGGGAGCTGTTTTTT
NA TRBJ1-1 TRBV10-2 NA CASRGRTKTEAFF TGCGCCAGCAGGGGCAGGACCAAGACTGAAGCTTTCTTT
NA TRBJ1-1 TRBV5-1 NA CASSSGPPLNTEAFF TGCGCCAGCAGCTCGGGACCCCCTCTGAACACTGAAGCTTTCTTT
NA TRBJ2-7 TRBV6-1 NA CASTPGPTYEQYF TGTGCCAGCACCCCCGGGCCGACCTACGAGCAGTACTTC
NA TRBJ2-3 TRBV27 NA CASSPTPSGTQYF TGTGCCAGCAGCCCCACCCCAAGCGGTACGCAGTATTTT
TRBD2 TRBJ2-1 TRBV11-3 NA CASSLGGSLMNEQFF TGTGCCAGCAGCTTAGGCGGGAGCCTTATGAATGAGCAGTTCTTC
TRBD2 TRBJ2-2 TRBV28 NA CASSSVAGGQTGELFF TGTGCCAGCAGTTCAGTAGCGGGAGGGCAAACCGGGGAGCTGTTTTTT
NA TRBJ1-2 TRBV10-1 NA CASSESSGRQLNYGYTF TGCGCCAGCAGTGAAAGTTCGGGGCGACAGCTTAACTATGGCTACACCTTC
NA TRBJ2-5 TRBV20-1 NA CSVPRAETQYF TGCAGTGTCCCGCGAGCGGAGACCCAGTACTTC
NA TRBJ2-7 TRBV28 NA CASTPEMGNHEQYF TGTGCCAGCACCCCCGAAATGGGTAATCACGAGCAGTACTTC